One and the same sample provided the 21 T cell receptor beta chains below, sequenced in a study of cytomegalovirus exposure and HLA in healthy donors. PCR employed 60 Vbeta and 13 Jbeta primers. Libraries were prepared by immunoSEQ multiplex PCR; TCRdb keeps only in-frame clonotypes and omits some of them. The sample lists more than 95,000 clones; about three quarters were seen once. The specimen was PBMCs. These receptors were collected from a man in his 60s in good health and CMV-seropositive.

This clone has just one count. This chain uses TRBV28 with TRBJ2-2; 8 nucleotides line up with TRBD2. The CDR3 is 15 amino acids. The V gene's germline CDR1 is MDHEN and CDR2 SYDVKM. The trim removed 8 bases at V and 0 bases at J, leaving 5 bases unmatched. In DNA, the CDR3 is TGTGCCAGCCTTACGGGAGGGACGAACACCGGGGAGCTGTTTTTT. The encoded protein is CASLTGGTNTGELFF.

The rearrangement links TRBV6-5 to TRBJ1-2; 8 bases are shared with TRBD1. CDR1 MNHEY and CDR2 SVGAGI come from the germline V gene. V was pared by 7 bases and J by 8 bases, with 9 bases of the junction left unmatched. The CDR3 runs 13 residues. CDR3 sequence: CASNSGGARGYTF. CDR3 nucleotides: TGTGCCAGCAATTCAGGGGGCGCGCGGGGCTACACCTTC.

The chain is built from TRBV7-8 and TRBJ2-4; 12 positions agree with TRBD1. This CDR3 has 19 residues. V gave up 4 bases and J gave up 2 bases; unmatched junction bases: 12. Germline CDR1 is SGHVS and CDR2 is FQNEAQ. CDR3 bases: TGTGCCAGCAGCTACACACCTCCGGGACAGGGGGCATCCAAAAACATTCAGTACTTC. The encoded protein is CASSYTPPGQGASKNIQYF.

V and J are TRBV6-5 and TRBJ2-7; 9 positions match TRBD2. CDR1 is MNHEY, CDR2 SVGAGI, per germline. The V and J ends lost 6 bases and 3 bases, in that order; junction bases with no gene match: 9. The CDR3 loop spans 15 amino acids. The CDR3 nucleotides are TGTGCCAGCAGAGACCGGGCGGGGGGGATCTACGAGCAGTACTTC. This encodes CASRDRAGGIYEQYF.

The V call is TRBV7-2, the J call TRBJ2-7; 7 nucleotides agree with TRBD1. Trimming took 5 bases from V and 5 from J; bases not matched to a gene: 18. Germline CDR1 reads SGHTA; CDR2 reads FQGNSA. The CDR3 is made up of 17 amino acids. CDR3 sequence (DNA): TGTGCCAGCAGCGACCAGGGCCCCGGGACAGTAGGCGACGAGCAGTACTTC. Amino acids: CASSDQGPGTVGDEQYF.

Only a few counts were recorded for this clone. The J gene is TRBJ1-1, the V gene TRBV4-1; D gene uncertain. The CDR3 is 14 amino acids. V was shortened by 4 bases and J by 8 bases, with 17 bases between the two germline ends. The germline V gene has CDR1 MGHRA and CDR2 YSYEKL. The CDR3 region has the DNA TGCGCCAGCAGCCTAGAGACTCACTCCGAGGAAGCTTTCTTT. Amino acids: CASSLETHSEEAFF.

This chain links TRBV11-3 with TRBJ2-2; unclear D gene. Per germline, CDR1 SGHNT and CDR2 YENEEA. The CDR3 has 12 residues. Trimming removed 5 bases at V and 3 bases at J, with 4 bases between. Here the CDR3 DNA reads TGTGCCAGCAGCCCATACACCGGGGAGCTGTTTTTT. Amino acids: CASSPYTGELFF.

The chain carries TRBV10-1 and TRBJ1-2; 10 bases fit TRBD1. CDR3 length equals 13 residues. V dropped 6 bases and J dropped 3; count of bases not matched to a gene: 1. From germline, CDR1 is WNHNN and CDR2 SYGVQD (reference sequence). The CDR3 bases are TGCGCCAGCAGCGGACAGGGGGACTATGGCTACACCTTC. Residues: CASSGQGDYGYTF.

The rearrangement joins TRBV18 to TRBJ2-3; 9 nucleotides match TRBD2. V dropped 2 bases and J dropped 1; count of bases not matched to a gene: 1. The CDR3 runs 15 residues. CDR1 and CDR2 from the germline V gene are KGHSH and LQKENI. CDR3: CASSPRLAGTDTQYF. CDR3 in DNA: TGTGCCAGCTCACCAAGACTAGCGGGCACAGATACGCAGTATTTT.

The chain has TRBV5-1 and TRBJ1-2; possibly TRBD1 for D (5 bases). Germline values: CDR1 SGHRS, CDR2 YFSETQ. The V end lost 4 bases, the J end lost 4 bases, and 11 bases lay between the germline ends. The length of the CDR3 is 13 residues. CDR3 coding DNA: TGCGCCAGCAGCCGGGGCGGGAGCTATGGCTACACCTTC. This translates into CASSRGGSYGYTF.

The V gene is TRBV6-1, the J gene TRBJ2-5; a weak D match, TRBD2 (6 bases). Germline-derived CDR1 and CDR2 are MNHNS and SASEGT. The CDR3 is 16 amino acids. Trimming removed 2 bases from V and 4 bases from J, with 17 bases in between. As DNA, the CDR3 is TGTGCCAGCAGTGAAAGAGTTGGCGGGGTAGGAGAGACCCAGTACTTC. Translating gives CASSERVGGVGETQYF.

This chain links TRBV5-4 with TRBJ2-5; possible D gene TRBD1, 6 bases. The DNA end is more similar to TRBJ2-7, so the J call may be wrong. The CDR3 is 17 residues long. Germline V gives CDR1 SGHNT, CDR2 YYREEE (reference sequence). This CDR3 reads CASSLPATGPGSYEQYF. The DNA for the CDR3 is TGTGCCAGCAGCTTACCGGCGACAGGCCCAGGGTCCTACGAGCAGTACTTC.

V usage is TRBV7-6 and J usage is TRBJ2-2, with 10 bases aligning to TRBD2. Per the germline V gene, CDR1 is SGHVS and CDR2 is FNYEAQ. The trim removed 5 bases at V and 5 bases at J, leaving 14 bases unmatched. This CDR3 region has 18 residues. CDR3 protein: CASSLGAAGGPRTGELFF. The CDR3 nucleotides read TGTGCCAGCAGCCTAGGTGCAGCGGGGGGGCCGAGGACCGGGGAGCTGTTTTTT.

The rearrangement links TRBV6-5 to TRBJ2-3; D is perhaps TRBD1 (6 bases). The V gene lost 7 bases and the J gene lost 6 bases, with 17 bases spanning the gap. The CDR3 contains 14 residues. CDR1 is MNHEY, CDR2 SVGAGI, per germline. The CDR3 spells CASTLGTLSDTQYF. CDR3 sequence (DNA): TGTGCCAGCACCCTCGGGACATTATCCGATACGCAGTATTTT.

This clone appeared a single time. J is TRBJ1-2 and V is TRBV29-1; D unclear. CDR1 is SQVTM and CDR2 is ANQGSEA in the germline V gene. Between the trimmed V and J ends, which lost 0 bases and 4 bases, there was a span of 12 bases. The CDR3 runs 14 residues. The CDR3 protein is CSVEDEPRAYGYTF. As DNA, the CDR3 is TGCAGCGTTGAAGATGAGCCGAGGGCCTATGGCTACACCTTC.

The V call is TRBV7-2, the J call TRBJ2-3, with 8 bases matching TRBD1. Germline CDR1 reads SGHTA; CDR2 reads FQGNSA. The junction had 7 bases not matched to a gene; V was cut back by 2 bases and J by 15 bases. CDR3 length equals 12 residues. For the CDR3, the DNA is TGTGCCAGCAGCTTAATGGGGACAGGCGCTTATTTT. Its translation is CASSLMGTGAYF.

This clone showed up just a few times. V and J are TRBV7-7 and TRBJ2-1; 11 nucleotides match TRBD1. The V and J ends lost 5 bases and 7 bases, in that order; junction bases with no gene match: 7. The length of the CDR3 is 15 residues. CDR1 SSHAT and CDR2 FNYEAQ come from the germline V gene (reference sequence). The CDR3: CASSAGTGGGNEQFF. CDR3 bases: TGTGCCAGCAGCGCCGGGACAGGGGGTGGAAATGAGCAGTTCTTC.

V gene TRBV7-3 combines with J gene TRBJ2-3; 7 bases align to TRBD1. Unmatched junction bases numbered 5, after V lost 4 bases and J lost 4 bases. The CDR3 covers 14 residues. Germline CDR1 and CDR2: SGHTA and FQGTGA. The CDR3 is CASSSGGRPDTQYF. The CDR3 bases are TGTGCCAGCAGCTCAGGGGGTCGGCCAGATACGCAGTATTTT.

The chain carries TRBV4-2 and TRBJ1-1; D unresolved. Germline CDR1 is LGHNA and CDR2 is YNFKEQ. V dropped 2 bases and J dropped 2 bases, with 12 bases sitting between them. The CDR3 contains 15 residues. CDR3 region: CASSQSDGPNTEAFF. CDR3 nucleotide sequence: TGTGCCAGCAGCCAATCGGATGGGCCTAACACTGAAGCTTTCTTT.

The chain links TRBV5-6 to TRBJ2-3; TRBD1 is a possible D gene (6 bases). With 2 bases removed from V and 0 bases from J, the gap between germline ends came to 7 bases. The CDR3 covers 14 residues. Germline V gene data show CDR1 as SGHDT and CDR2 as YYEEEE. This CDR3 is CASSFGTSTDTQYF. CDR3 sequence (DNA): TGTGCCAGCAGCTTCGGGACAAGCACAGATACGCAGTATTTT.

This CDR3 is CASSEAQGQGSEKLFF. CDR3 bases: TGTGCCAGCAGTGAAGCTCAGGGACAGGGTAGTGAAAAACTGTTTTTT. V usage is TRBV6-1 and J usage is TRBJ1-4; 9 bases align to TRBD1. CDR1 is MNHNS and CDR2 is SASEGT in the germline V gene. J gave up 7 bases and V 0 bases, and 6 bases lay outside the gene matches. The CDR3 has 16 residues.